This TCR beta chain was retrieved from a study of identifying expanded T cells in peripheral blood. Points from the study as a whole: About 1.2 clones differed between technical replicates, versus about 15 and 19 over time. Across healthy donors, higher total template counts meant significantly greater approximately two-week count variance.

Profiling relied on immunoSEQ multiplex PCR, and the TCRdb table lists in-frame clones only, not all of them. Of tens of thousands of clones listed, 84% are singletons. Collection occurred without any documented infections or immune events in donors. The CDR3 has 16 residues. Trimming cost V 6 bases and J 4 bases, with 20 bases left between them. CDR1 and CDR2 (germline): LNHDA, SQIVND (reference sequence). Concerning this clone itself: The antigen remains unidentified.

The source is a person between 18 and 75 years old in good health. The chain combines TRBV19 with TRBJ2-3; D is possibly TRBD2 (6 bases). The sample consisted of blood. Here the CDR3 reads CASSMGTGFGADTQYF. The CDR3 DNA reads as TGTGCCAGTAGCATGGGGACTGGCTTCGGCGCAGATACGCAGTATTTT.